Here is one T cell receptor beta chain with its context. Its antigen is not identified. The identical CDR3 is also encoded by other nucleotide sequences in the sample. The data were obtained in a study of cytomegalovirus exposure and HLA in healthy donors. At the level of the study: The approximately 120 validation repertoires used the same platform as the 666 first-cohort repertoires, a later analysis reported. Study conclusions and caveats: Most sequenced TCRs were rare (though some public TCRs occurred in many donors). The study designated some 180 TCR beta chains cytomegalovirus-associated.

Germline lookup yields CDR1 SGHRS and CDR2 YFSETQ. The CDR3 is 14 residues long. The junction had 1 base not matched to a gene; V was cut back by 1 base and J by 4 bases. Data came from immunoSEQ multiplex PCR; TCRdb stores just in-frame clones and leaves some out. The sample includes about 95,000 clones, 85% of them seen just once. The sequence came from a man younger than 35 in good health and CMV-seropositive. The chain links TRBV5-1 to TRBJ2-1, with 8 bases identical to TRBD2. The sequencing sample was made of PBMCs. The CDR3 DNA follows: TGCGCCAGCAGCTTGACTAGCGGTTACAATGAGCAGTTCTTC. Encoded protein: CASSLTSGYNEQFF.